Sequencing of this T cell receptor (beta chain) was carried out in a study of blood T cell repertoires in COVID-19. At the level of the study: Acute and convalescent COVID-19 specimens originated in the United States, Italy and Spain. Sources were T cells, B-cell-depleted T cells, or PBMCs; the material itself was cDNA or gDNA.

As processed by the authors: Reference gene primer amplification gave nucleated cell count estimates. Produced via immunoSEQ multiplex PCR; TCRdb's table is partial and in-frame only. V and J calls plus clone size are reproduced from that table; the DNA served to infer D and trimming. This repertoire shows about 140,000 clones, around 87% found once; its top ten account for about 5.6%. The CDR3 extends over 13 amino acids. V gave up 5 bases and J gave up 10 bases, with 17 bases separating them. CDR1 is MNHEY, CDR2 SVGAGI, per germline. The sequence was collected from a human donor in a cohort sampled during active COVID-19. The J gene is TRBJ1-1, the V gene TRBV6-5; D ambiguous. The sequenced material came from peripheral blood. The CDR3 coding sequence is TGTGCCAGCAGTCCACGACTCCCGATAGGAGCTTTCTTT. Protein product: CASSPRLPIGAFF.